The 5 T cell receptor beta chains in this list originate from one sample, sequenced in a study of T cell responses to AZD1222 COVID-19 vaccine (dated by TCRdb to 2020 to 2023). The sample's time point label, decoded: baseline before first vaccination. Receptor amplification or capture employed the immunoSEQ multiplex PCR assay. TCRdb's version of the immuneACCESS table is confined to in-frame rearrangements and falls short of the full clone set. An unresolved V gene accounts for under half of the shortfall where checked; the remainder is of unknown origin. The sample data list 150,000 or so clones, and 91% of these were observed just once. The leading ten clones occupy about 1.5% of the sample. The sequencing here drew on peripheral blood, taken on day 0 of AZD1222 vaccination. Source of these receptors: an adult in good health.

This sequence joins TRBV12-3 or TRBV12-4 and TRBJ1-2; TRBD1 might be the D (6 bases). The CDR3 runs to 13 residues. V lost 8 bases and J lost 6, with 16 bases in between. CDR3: CASARRGINGYTF. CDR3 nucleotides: TGTGCCAGCGCAAGGAGGGGGATTAATGGCTACACCTTC.

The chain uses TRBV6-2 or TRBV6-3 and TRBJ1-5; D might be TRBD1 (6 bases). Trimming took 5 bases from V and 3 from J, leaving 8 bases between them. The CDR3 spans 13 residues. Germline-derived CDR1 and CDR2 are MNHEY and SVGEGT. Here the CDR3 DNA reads TGTGCCAGCAGTCGGGACACCAATCAGCCCCAGCATTTT. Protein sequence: CASSRDTNQPQHF.

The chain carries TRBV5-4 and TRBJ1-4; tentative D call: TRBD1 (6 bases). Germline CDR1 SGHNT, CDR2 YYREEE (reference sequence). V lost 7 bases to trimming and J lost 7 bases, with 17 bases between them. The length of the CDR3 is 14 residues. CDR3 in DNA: TGTGCCAGCGGAAGTTCAGGGACAAGTGAAAAACTGTTTTTT. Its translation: CASGSSGTSEKLFF.

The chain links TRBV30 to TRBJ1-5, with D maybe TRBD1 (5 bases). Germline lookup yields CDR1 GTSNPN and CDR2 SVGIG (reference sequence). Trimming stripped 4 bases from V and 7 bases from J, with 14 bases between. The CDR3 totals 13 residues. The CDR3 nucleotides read TGTGCCTGGACTACTGGGGGGAACCAGCCCCAGCATTTT. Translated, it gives CAWTTGGNQPQHF.

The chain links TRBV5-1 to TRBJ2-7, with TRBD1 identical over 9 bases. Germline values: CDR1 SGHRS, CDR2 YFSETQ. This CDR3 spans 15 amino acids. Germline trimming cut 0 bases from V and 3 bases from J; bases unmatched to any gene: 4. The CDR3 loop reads CASSLEGTGLYEQYF. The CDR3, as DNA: TGCGCCAGCAGCTTGGAGGGGACAGGGCTCTACGAGCAGTACTTC.